This T cell receptor beta chain was found in a study of shared clonotypes between healthy human individuals. The germline V gene encodes CDR1 SGHTA and CDR2 FQGNSA. The CDR3 covers 14 residues. The V and J ends lost 5 bases and 4 bases respectively, with 14 bases between them. The assay was immunoSEQ multiplex PCR, and TCRdb's table has in-frame clones only and misses some. The repertoire consists of over a million clones, with roughly 95% occurring once and the leading ten covering about 1%. The sequence was obtained from a man between 25 and 39 years old in good health. The chain couples TRBV7-2 to TRBJ1-2; a possible D gene is TRBD1 (6 bases). The specimen sequenced was naive CD4+ T cells sorted from blood. Indicated subset: CD45RA+ positively selected. The CDR3 nucleotides read TGTGCCAGCAGCCTAACGGGGGGCCCCTATGGCTACACCTTC. This codes for CASSLTGGPYGYTF.